The 18 T cell receptor beta chains below were found in one sample sequenced in a study of kidney transplant recipient with SARS-CoV-2 infection. TCRdb re-called the reads through MiXCR, storing one row per CDR3 protein. This sample has under 250,000 distinct CDR3 sequences; 29% occur once, and the top ten carry around 7.8%. Sequencing used a blood sample, obtained at baseline and on day 111 from a kidney transplant recipient. The receptors stem from a young adult male patient who had COVID-19 and was a kidney transplant recipient. These T cells may partly come from the graft donor.

This clonotype has a count of ten or more. The chain carries TRBV27 and TRBJ2-2; 7 bases match TRBD2. V lost 8 bases and J lost 3; bases outside the gene matches: 18. The length of the CDR3 is 18 residues. Looked up from germline, CDR1 is MNHEY and CDR2 is SMNVEV (reference sequence). The CDR3 sequence is CASGLLAYPVLDTGELFF. The CDR3 coding sequence is TGTGCCAGCGGCCTACTAGCGTACCCCGTTTTAGACACCGGGGAGCTGTTTTTT.

This clonotype occurred many times. The V call is TRBV20-1, the J call TRBJ2-7; TRBD2 is a possible D gene (5 bases). Per germline, CDR1 DFQATT and CDR2 SNEGSKA (reference sequence). Trimming removed 1 base at V and 2 bases at J, with 12 bases between. The CDR3 runs to 14 residues. The CDR3 DNA follows: TGCAGTGCTAGAGTCGGCCTCGGGGCCTACGAGCAGTACTTC. This gives the protein CSARVGLGAYEQYF.

The table lists this clonotype with many counts. The J gene is TRBJ1-4, the V gene TRBV10-3; D ambiguous. This CDR3 is 13 amino acids long. The V gene's germline CDR1 is ENHRY and CDR2 SYGVKD. With 3 bases removed from V and 5 bases from J, the gap between germline ends came to 7 bases. CDR3 protein: CAISDGENEKLFF. In DNA form, the CDR3 reads TGTGCCATCAGTGACGGCGAAAATGAAAAACTGTTTTTT.

Of note for this clonotype: This clone may be a read error of a much larger clone one base away. This sequence joins TRBV5-4 and TRBJ2-3; D might be TRBD1 (6 bases). The DNA end is a closer match to TRBJ2-7, so the J assignment may be wrong. Germline values: CDR1 SGHNT, CDR2 YYREEE (reference sequence). The CDR3 totals 15 residues. CDR3 residues: CASSSAQGPTSGQYF. The DNA of the CDR3 is TGTGCCAGCAGCTCGGCCCAGGGGCCCACTTCTGGGCAGTACTTC.

A note on this clonotype: A much larger clone sits a single nucleotide away, making a read error possible. The CDR3 end shows no conserved phenylalanine or tryptophan, and so a read error is likely. J is TRBJ2-2 and V is TRBV2; D might be TRBD2 (6 bases). The CDR3 length is 15 residues. Trimming removed 4 bases from V and 2 bases from J, with 11 bases in between. Per germline, CDR1 SNHLY and CDR2 FYNNEI. This chain's CDR3 is CASSGRERNTGELFS. CDR3 in DNA: TGTGCCAGCAGTGGTCGGGAGAGAAACACCGGGGAGCTGTTTTCT.

This clonotype was counted many times. The chain employs TRBV19 and TRBJ2-7, with 14 bases identical to TRBD2. Germline CDR1 LNHDA, CDR2 SQIVND (reference sequence). V shed 3 bases and J 5 bases; nucleotides not matched to a gene: 6. This CDR3 region has 16 residues. CDR3 DNA sequence: TGTGCCAGTAGTATTACTGGGACTAGCGGGAGTGACGAGCAGTACTTC. This encodes CASSITGTSGSDEQYF.

Points on this clonotype: A read error is possible here, since a much larger clone lies one base away. V and J are TRBV12-3 or TRBV12-4 and TRBJ1-2, with no clear D. With 5 bases removed from V and 4 bases from J, the gap between germline ends came to 23 bases. CDR3 size: 17 residues. Here the CDR3 DNA reads TGTGCCAGCAGTAAAATGTGCAGCTACCGAAAGACCTATGGCTACACCTTC. Protein product: CASSKMCSYRKTYGYTF.

As for this clonotype: This may be a read error, as it is one base from a much larger clone. The rearrangement joins TRBV7-3 to TRBJ2-5; the D gene could be TRBD1 or TRBD2 (5 bases each). CDR1 SGHTA and CDR2 FQGTGA come from the germline V gene. CDR3 length: 15 amino acids. In DNA, the CDR3 is TGTGCCAGCAGCTTAGGTGGGGGTGACCAAGAGACCCATTACTTC. It encodes CASSLGGGDQETHYF.

This clonotype has at least ten counts. J is TRBJ2-7 and V is TRBV9, with 8 bases lining up with TRBD1. The CDR3 contains 16 residues. Germline CDR1 reads SGDLS; CDR2 reads YYNGEE. V gave up 4 bases and J gave up 3 bases; unmatched junction bases: 12. The CDR3 reads CASSSGGGHGYYEQYF. The CDR3 coding sequence is TGTGCCAGCAGCTCAGGGGGCGGACATGGCTACTACGAGCAGTACTTC.

Ten or more counts support this clonotype. The rearrangement joins TRBV28 to TRBJ1-2; D is ambiguous. The germline CDR1 and CDR2 sequences are MDHEN and SYDVKM. With 3 bases removed from V and 7 bases from J, the gap between germline ends came to 6 bases. This CDR3 region has 11 residues. DNA of the CDR3: TGTGCCAGCAGTTTCGAGGGTGGCTACACCTTC. This encodes CASSFEGGYTF.

This clonotype was seen at least ten times. The chain combines TRBV19 with TRBJ2-7; possibly TRBD1 or TRBD2 for D (7 bases each). Germline V gene data show CDR1 as LNHDA and CDR2 as SQIVND (reference sequence). Between the trimmed V and J ends, which lost 6 bases and 4 bases, there was a span of 16 bases. The CDR3 runs to 14 residues. CDR3: CASSRGGREYEQYF. In DNA, the CDR3 is TGTGCCAGTAGCAGGGGGGGGAGAGAATACGAGCAGTACTTC.

This clonotype was observed at least ten times. The rearrangement uses TRBV3-1 and TRBJ2-5; D gene ambiguous. The CDR3 runs 17 residues. Trimming shortened V by 5 bases and J by 5 bases, and 24 bases separated the two germline ends. The germline V gene encodes CDR1 LGHDT and CDR2 YNNKEL (reference sequence). For the CDR3, the DNA is TGTGCCAGCAGCTCATACCGTCCCATTTCTTTCTCTGAGACCCAGTACTTC. This codes for CASSSYRPISFSETQYF.

The rearrangement uses TRBV28 and TRBJ1-2; a weak D match, TRBD1 (5 bases). Between the trimmed V and J ends, which lost 8 bases and 4 bases, there was a span of 20 bases. The CDR3 is 15 residues long. The V gene's germline CDR1 is MDHEN and CDR2 SYDVKM. The CDR3 DNA is TGTGCCAGCGGTCCCACGTCCGGGGGTAGCTATGGCTACACCTTC. This translates into CASGPTSGGSYGYTF.

With respect to this clonotype: Germline and junction disagree at one end, which may indicate a read error. The genes are TRBV20-1 and TRBJ2-6; possible D gene TRBD2, 5 bases. The CDR3 has 16 residues. Germline V gene lookup returns CDR1 DFQATT and CDR2 SNEGSKA (reference sequence). The CDR3 reads CSARVEARSGANVLTF. DNA for the CDR3: TGCAGTGCTAGAGTGGAGGCCCGCTCTGGAGCCAACGTCCTGACTTTC.

This clonotype appeared many times. Because the CDR3's place on the DNA is in doubt, the DNA is left out and the CDR3 is given as listed by TCRdb. This rearrangement joins TRBV7-5 to TRBJ1-2. TRBV7-5 is a pseudogene segment. The CDR3 length is 19 residues, termini included. CDR3 protein: CISVPEACDEVGKTYGYTF.

This clonotype was detected ten times or more. The chain recombines TRBV6-8 with TRBJ1-2; 8 positions agree with TRBD1. This CDR3 has 13 amino acids. Germline CDR1 and CDR2: MNHGY and SAAAGT. J lost 5 bases, V lost 6 bases, and 5 bases had no gene match. The CDR3 region is CASRSDRGYGYTF. The CDR3 DNA reads TGTGCCAGCAGATCAGACAGGGGATATGGCTACACCTTC.

Comments on this clonotype: This may be a read error, as it is one base from a much larger clone. V is TRBV6-2 or TRBV6-3 and J is TRBJ2-5; 9 bases line up with TRBD2. The V gene's germline CDR1 is MNHEY and CDR2 SVGEGT. The V and J ends lost 8 bases and 5 bases, in that order; junction bases with no gene match: 12. CDR3 length: 15 amino acids. DNA of the CDR3: TGTGCCAGCGGTCTTCCGGGACTAGCAGGGGAGACCCAGTACTTC. It encodes CASGLPGLAGETQYF.

This clonotype was counted at least ten times. This sequence joins TRBV15 and TRBJ2-1, with 7 positions matching TRBD2. Germline-derived CDR1 and CDR2 are LNHNV and YYDKDF (reference sequence). The CDR3 is 15 residues long. V lost 3 bases to trimming and J lost 2 bases; unmatched junction nucleotides: 4. Here the CDR3 DNA reads TGTGCCACCAGCAGCGGAAGCGGGACCTACAATGAGCAGTTCTTC. This translates into CATSSGSGTYNEQFF.